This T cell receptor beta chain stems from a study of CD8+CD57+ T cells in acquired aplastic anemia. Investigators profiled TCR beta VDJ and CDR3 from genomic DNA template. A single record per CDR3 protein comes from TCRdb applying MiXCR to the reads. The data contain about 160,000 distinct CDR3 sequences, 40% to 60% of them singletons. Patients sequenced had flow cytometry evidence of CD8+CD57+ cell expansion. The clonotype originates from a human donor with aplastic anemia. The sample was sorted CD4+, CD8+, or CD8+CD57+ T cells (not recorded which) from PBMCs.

CDR3 nucleotides: TGTGCCAGCAGCCGCTCACAGGTAACTGAAGCTTTCTTT. Protein product: CASSRSQVTEAFF. V usage is TRBV7-6 and J usage is TRBJ1-1, with D tentatively TRBD1 (5 bases). The CDR3 consists of 13 residues. The V gene lost 5 bases and the J gene lost 5 bases, with 12 bases spanning the gap. The germline V gene encodes CDR1 SGHVS and CDR2 FNYEAQ.